This T cell receptor (beta chain) emerged from a study of T cell responses to AZD1222 COVID-19 vaccine. Findings and caveats of the study: Nearly half of the spike-specific TCRs reportedly recognize variant regions that carry no mutations. Of the AZD1222 recipients, only five to seven were seropositive at baseline.

The method was immunoSEQ multiplex PCR; TCRdb's version includes in-frame clones alone and lacks a portion of them. The sample has around 60,000 clones, roughly 89% seen once. The germline V gene encodes CDR1 MNHNY and CDR2 SVGAGI (reference sequence). The V gene end was trimmed by 8 bases and the J gene end by 7 bases; junction bases not matched to a gene: 7. This CDR3 is built from 13 residues. With respect to this clone: Its target is unknown.

This clonotype originated in an adult in good health. The sequences come from peripheral blood, collected on day 0 of AZD1222 vaccination. The genes are TRBV6-6 and TRBJ1-4, with 7 bases fitting TRBD1. The chain's CDR3 is CASLQGGSEKLFF. In DNA form, the CDR3 reads TGTGCCAGCCTTCAGGGGGGTAGTGAAAAACTGTTTTTT.